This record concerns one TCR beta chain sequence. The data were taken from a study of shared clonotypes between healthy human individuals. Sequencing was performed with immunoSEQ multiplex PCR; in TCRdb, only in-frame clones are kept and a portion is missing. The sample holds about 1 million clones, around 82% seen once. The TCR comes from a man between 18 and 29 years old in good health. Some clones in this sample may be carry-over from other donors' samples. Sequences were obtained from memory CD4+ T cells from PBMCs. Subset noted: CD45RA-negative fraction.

In DNA form, the CDR3 reads TGTGCCAGCAGCTCTCTCTATCAGGGGGGAGAAAAACTGTTTTTT. It translates to CASSSLYQGGEKLFF. The chain links TRBV28 to TRBJ1-4; 7 nucleotides align to TRBD1. V lost 6 bases and J lost 8; bases outside the gene matches: 12. Germline V gene lookup returns CDR1 MDHEN and CDR2 SYDVKM. There are 15 residues in the CDR3. The variable domain in full, with the rest retrieved from reference TRBV28 and TRBJ1-4, is DVKVTQSSRYLVKRTGEKVFLECVQDMDHENMFWYRQDPGLGLRLIYFSYDVKMKEKGDIPEGYSVSREKKERFSLILESASTNQTSMYLCASSSLYQGGEKLFFGSGTQLSVL.